This passage covers 20 T cell receptor beta chains from one sample sequenced in a study of post-analysis software for immune sequencing data. Study results and limitations: Roughly 5 TRBV segments were significantly more frequent in patients than in controls. TRBV5-6, TRBV5-1 and TRBV20-1 were among these segments.

Included in the TCR beta cDNA libraries were unique molecular identifiers. In TCRdb, the PCR reads were re-called with MiXCR into one record per CDR3 protein. Of around 440,000 distinct CDR3 sequences listed, around 40% were seen once; the top ten hold 9.5% to 13%. Which antigens these TCRs recognize remains unknown. Sequenced input: blood. These receptors came from a girl between 5 and 17 years old with multiple sclerosis.

The J gene is TRBJ2-3, the V gene TRBV7-2; perhaps TRBD1 as D (6 bases). CDR1 is SGHTA, CDR2 FQGNSA, per germline. The CDR3 runs 14 residues. V gave up 7 bases and J gave up 2 bases, with 13 bases separating them. CDR3 sequence: CASNPGQYTDTQYF. In DNA, the CDR3 is TGTGCCAGCAACCCAGGACAGTACACAGATACGCAGTATTTT.

V is TRBV3-1 and J is TRBJ2-1; the match to TRBD1 covers 10 bases. The germline CDR1 and CDR2 sequences are LGHDT and YNNKEL (reference sequence). After removal of 4 bases from V and 2 bases from J, the junction contained 5 bases not matched to a gene. The CDR3 totals 16 residues. The CDR3 spells CASSRGTGETYNEQFF. CDR3 in DNA: TGTGCCAGCAGCCGGGGGACAGGGGAAACCTACAATGAGCAGTTCTTC.

A few counts support this clonotype. This chain joins TRBV6-5 and TRBJ2-5, with D hard to call. Matching the DNA end better, TRBJ2-7 makes the J call doubtful. The CDR3 has 14 amino acids. Germline lookup yields CDR1 MNHEY and CDR2 SVGAGI. CDR3 DNA: TGTGCCAGCAGTTACGCGTCCACGTCGTACGAGCAGTACTTC. This codes for CASSYASTSYEQYF.

The rearrangement links TRBV15 to TRBJ2-3; tentatively, D is TRBD1 (6 bases). Per germline, CDR1 LNHNV and CDR2 YYDKDF (reference sequence). The CDR3 is 14 residues long. The V and J ends lost 3 bases and 6 bases respectively, with 13 bases between them. CDR3 protein: CATSSPGAVDTQYF. The CDR3 coding sequence is TGTGCCACCAGCAGTCCAGGGGCCGTGGATACGCAGTATTTT.

This clonotype was counted between two and nine times. The chain joins TRBV7-3 to TRBJ2-1, with unresolved D. V was shortened by 5 bases and J by 4 bases, with 18 bases between the two germline ends. This CDR3 region has 16 residues. Per the germline V gene, CDR1 is SGHTA and CDR2 is FQGTGA. The CDR3 spells CASSRTASIGYNEQFF. DNA for the CDR3: TGTGCCAGCAGCCGAACAGCCTCAATAGGATACAATGAGCAGTTCTTC.

The chain couples TRBV6-1 to TRBJ2-4; a weak D match, TRBD1 (5 bases). The DNA end lines up better with TRBJ2-7; the J call may be wrong. The CDR3 covers 17 residues. The germline gives CDR1 MNHNS, CDR2 SASEGT. CDR3 nucleotides: TGTGCCAGCAGTGCGCGCTTGACAGTAGTCGGAACCTACGAGCAGTACTTC. This sequence encodes CASSARLTVVGTYEQYF.

The chain has TRBV5-1 and TRBJ2-7; D is uncertain. The end of the DNA aligns better with TRBJ2-5, so the J call may be wrong. Germline-derived CDR1 and CDR2 are SGHRS and YFSETQ. This CDR3 has 15 amino acids. CDR3 region: CASSPDGVNQETQYF. In DNA form, the CDR3 reads TGCGCCAGCAGCCCAGATGGGGTGAATCAAGAGACCCAGTACTTC.

V usage is TRBV27 and J usage is TRBJ1-5, with D uncertain. V was clipped by 6 bases and J by 5 bases, with 8 bases between them. The CDR3 runs 12 residues. Germline lookup yields CDR1 MNHEY and CDR2 SMNVEV (reference sequence). CDR3 amino acids: CASRHGDQPQHF. The CDR3 region has the DNA TGTGCCAGCAGACACGGAGATCAGCCCCAGCATTTT.

J is TRBJ2-4 and V is TRBV7-3; D possibly matches TRBD1 or TRBD2 (5 bases each). V lost 5 bases and J 4 bases, leaving 24 bases between the germline ends. The CDR3 has 18 residues. Per the germline V gene, CDR1 is SGHTA and CDR2 is FQGTGA. This CDR3 is CASSPNPGTDPGKNIQYF. The CDR3 region has the DNA TGTGCCAGCAGCCCAAACCCAGGGACGGACCCGGGGAAAAACATTCAGTACTTC.

The table lists this clonotype with a few counts. This chain connects TRBV10-3 to TRBJ2-7, with 13 bases that match TRBD2. CDR1 and CDR2 (germline): ENHRY, SYGVKD. There are 14 residues in the CDR3. Trimming took 7 bases from V and 2 from J; bases not matched to a gene: 2. CDR3 nucleotides: TGTGCCATCAAGGGGACTAGCGGGGCCTACGAGCAGTACTTC. Translating gives CAIKGTSGAYEQYF.

The genes are TRBV28 and TRBJ2-1; D is undetermined. V was shortened by 6 bases and J by 5 bases, with 11 bases between the two germline ends. Germline lookup yields CDR1 MDHEN and CDR2 SYDVKM. The CDR3 consists of 13 residues. Here the CDR3 reads CASSAYKDNEQFF. The CDR3 nucleotides are TGTGCCAGCAGCGCATACAAAGACAATGAGCAGTTCTTC.

This clonotype was detected a few times. The V call is TRBV4-1, the J call TRBJ1-6; tentatively, D is TRBD1 (6 bases). The germline gives CDR1 MGHRA, CDR2 YSYEKL. V was shortened by 5 bases and J by 4 bases, with 12 bases between the two germline ends. This CDR3 has 15 amino acids. The CDR3 here is CASSGQTAYNSPLHF. CDR3 DNA sequence: TGCGCCAGCAGCGGACAGACGGCTTATAATTCACCCCTCCACTTT.

As regards this clonotype: Just one base apart from a much larger clone, this may be a read error. The genes are TRBV5-1 and TRBJ2-1; no clear D. Germline-derived CDR1 and CDR2 are SGHRS and YFSETQ. V was cut by 3 bases and J by 0 bases, with 10 bases left in between. The CDR3 covers 15 residues. CDR3 nucleotide sequence: TGCGCCAGCAGCTCACCCAGGAACTCCTACAATGAGCAGTTCTTC. It yields the protein CASSSPRNSYNEQFF.

This chain uses TRBV27 with TRBJ2-5; 10 nucleotides match TRBD2. TRBJ2-4 explains the end of the DNA better; the J call may be wrong. The germline V gene encodes CDR1 MNHEY and CDR2 SMNVEV (reference sequence). The length of the CDR3 is 17 residues. The CDR3 region has the DNA TGTGCCAGCAGTTTGGCAGGGACTAGCGCGAGCAAAAACATTCAGTACTTC. Protein sequence: CASSLAGTSASKNIQYF.

The chain's CDR3 is CASSHLADLSYNEQFF. DNA for the CDR3: TGCGCCAGCAGCCACTTAGCGGACCTCTCCTACAATGAGCAGTTCTTC. The V and J genes are TRBV4-1 and TRBJ2-1, with D possibly matching TRBD2 (6 bases). This CDR3 region has 16 residues. Germline V gives CDR1 MGHRA, CDR2 YSYEKL. Trimming shortened V by 3 bases and J by 0 bases, and 12 bases separated the two germline ends.

V usage is TRBV20-1 and J usage is TRBJ2-3, with TRBD2 as a possible D gene (5 bases). This CDR3 spans 13 amino acids. Trimming cost V 6 bases and J 5 bases, with 15 bases left between them. Germline assignment: CDR1 DFQATT and CDR2 SNEGSKA (reference sequence). The DNA of the CDR3 is TGCAGTGCCCCCTGGGAGTTCAGAGATACGCAGTATTTT. It yields the protein CSAPWEFRDTQYF.

V and J are TRBV28 and TRBJ2-1; D may be TRBD2 (5 bases). CDR1 and CDR2 from the germline V gene are MDHEN and SYDVKM. Trimming removed 9 bases at V and 2 bases at J, with 17 bases between. There are 15 residues in the CDR3. CDR3 amino acids: CASGVAGKAYNEQFF. For the CDR3, the DNA is TGTGCCAGTGGGGTCGCCGGGAAAGCCTACAATGAGCAGTTCTTC.

The chain uses TRBV29-1 and TRBJ2-7; tentative D call: TRBD2 (5 bases). The V end lost 7 bases, the J end lost 0 bases, and 13 bases lay between the germline ends. Germline loops: CDR1 SQVTM, CDR2 ANQGSEA. The CDR3 has 13 residues. CDR3 residues: CSALAASSYEQYF. CDR3 in DNA: TGCAGCGCCCTAGCTGCCAGCTCCTACGAGCAGTACTTC.

The chain links TRBV7-2 to TRBJ2-1, with TRBD1 matching over 11 bases. In germline, CDR1 is SGHTA, CDR2 FQGNSA. With V trimmed by 5 bases and J by 5 bases, 17 bases remained unmatched. This CDR3 contains 19 residues. CDR3 residues: CASSLLRTGGLARNNEQFF. The CDR3 DNA is TGTGCCAGCAGCCTCCTCAGGACAGGGGGCCTCGCCCGAAACAATGAGCAGTTCTTC.

The genes are TRBV5-1 and TRBJ2-7, with TRBD1 as a possible D gene (6 bases). With 4 bases removed from V and 1 base from J, the gap between germline ends came to 18 bases. The CDR3 sequence is 16 residues long. The V gene's germline CDR1 is SGHRS and CDR2 YFSETQ. CDR3 nucleotides: TGCGCCAGCAGCGCAACCGACAGGCCACCGTCCTACGAGCAGTACTTC. As protein: CASSATDRPPSYEQYF.